This paragraph reports one TCR beta chain. The data were taken from a study of blood T cell repertoires in COVID-19. Deletions cut 4 bases from V and 4 bases from J, with 13 bases between. Germline V gene sequence: CDR1 MNHEY, CDR2 SVGAGI. This CDR3 spans 14 amino acids. Original analysis: Cell counts per sample came from amplifying reference gene primers. Data came from immunoSEQ multiplex PCR; TCRdb stores just in-frame clones and leaves some out. V and J calls and clone size are copied from that table; D and trimming were computed from the DNA. The sample lists 200,000 to 300,000 clones, around 86% seen once, with about 1.6% in the top ten.

Sequenced material: peripheral blood. The genes are TRBV6-5 and TRBJ1-2, with D tentatively TRBD1 (5 bases). The clonotype was recovered from a woman aged 55-75 years who had recovered from COVID-19. CDR3 DNA: TGTGCCAGCAGTTTATCGACAGATGTCTATGGCTACACCTTC. As protein: CASSLSTDVYGYTF.